A selection of T cell receptor beta chains follows, all from one sample in a study of blood T cell repertoires in COVID-19. Here immunoSEQ multiplex PCR was the method, and the copy in TCRdb shows in-frame clones only, minus some. There are 200,000 to 250,000 clones in the sample; 82% occur only once, and roughly 3.5% lies in the top ten. The sample comprised PBMCs or T cells enriched from blood (not recorded which). These receptors were taken from a woman aged 55-69 years who had recovered from COVID-19. CDR3s include the opening cysteine and the closing phenylalanine or tryptophan. D genes are given only for firm matches. Clone size is not always given. Where it is, it says once, few, many or a class for expanded clones.

V gene: TRBV5-1; J gene: TRBJ1-3; clone size: -; D gene: TRBD1; CDR3 DNA: TGCGCCAGCAGCCCCGGGACAGGGCGGAACACCATATATTTT; CDR3 protein: CASSPGTGRNTIYF
V gene: TRBV2; J gene: TRBJ1-5; clone size: -; D gene: -; CDR3 DNA: TGTGCCAGCAGTGAAAATGTCCGGAGCAATCAGCCCCAGCATTTT; CDR3 protein: CASSENVRSNQPQHF
V gene: TRBV19; J gene: TRBJ2-7; clone size: -; D gene: TRBD1; CDR3 DNA: TGTGCCAGTAGTATAGATTACGGCAGGGGGTACGAGCAGTACTTC; CDR3 protein: CASSIDYGRGYEQYF
V gene: TRBV12-3/TRBV12-4; J gene: TRBJ1-1; clone size: -; D gene: -; CDR3 DNA: TGTGCCAGCAGTCAAGCTGAGAACACTGAAGCTTTCTTT; CDR3 protein: CASSQAENTEAFF
V gene: TRBV7-2; J gene: TRBJ1-4; clone size: few; D gene: TRBD1; CDR3 DNA: TGTGCCAGCAGCGCACGGGACAGGGGGACTAATGAAAAACTGTTTTTT; CDR3 protein: CASSARDRGTNEKLFF
V gene: TRBV19; J gene: TRBJ1-3; clone size: -; D gene: -; CDR3 DNA: TGTGCCAGTGCTACGTCCTCGGGATACGGAAACACCATATATTTT; CDR3 protein: CASATSSGYGNTIYF
V gene: TRBV30; J gene: TRBJ1-2; clone size: -; D gene: TRBD1; CDR3 DNA: TGTGCCTGGAGTGGGCAGGGGGAGGCCTATGGCTACACCTTC; CDR3 protein: CAWSGQGEAYGYTF
V gene: TRBV12-3/TRBV12-4; J gene: TRBJ2-1; clone size: -; D gene: -; CDR3 DNA: TGTGCCAGCAGTTTTTGGAGAAATGAGCAGTTCTTC; CDR3 protein: CASSFWRNEQFF
V gene: TRBV12-5; J gene: TRBJ1-2; clone size: -; D gene: -; CDR3 DNA: TGTGCTAGTGGTTTGGGCTTTACAGGAGGGGCGTCAGACTATGGCTACACCTTC; CDR3 protein: CASGLGFTGGASDYGYTF
V gene: TRBV6-2/TRBV6-3; J gene: TRBJ2-1; clone size: -; D gene: TRBD2; CDR3 DNA: TGTGCCAGCAGTCCACTAGCGGGGGGGCCGAATGAGCAGTTCTTC; CDR3 protein: CASSPLAGGPNEQFF
V gene: TRBV7-2; J gene: TRBJ2-7; clone size: -; D gene: TRBD2; CDR3 DNA: TGTGCCAGCAGCTGGTCGACTAGCACCGAGCAGTACTTC; CDR3 protein: CASSWSTSTEQYF
V gene: TRBV5-5; J gene: TRBJ2-7; clone size: -; D gene: TRBD2; CDR3 DNA: TGTGCCAGCAGCCCAGGGACTAGCGGGAGGATATACGAGCAGTACTTC; CDR3 protein: CASSPGTSGRIYEQYF
V gene: TRBV9; J gene: TRBJ1-4; clone size: -; D gene: TRBD1; CDR3 DNA: TGTGCCAGCAGCCCGACCGGGACAGGGGGCCCTTTTGAAAAACTGTTTTTT; CDR3 protein: CASSPTGTGGPFEKLFF
V gene: TRBV10-3; J gene: TRBJ2-3; clone size: once; D gene: TRBD2; CDR3 DNA: TGTGCCATCAGTCTAGCGGGAGAAGGCACAGATACGCAGTATTTT; CDR3 protein: CAISLAGEGTDTQYF
V gene: TRBV7-9; J gene: TRBJ1-2; clone size: -; D gene: -; CDR3 DNA: TGTGCCAGCAGCTTCCGCGGGCTGGCCTATGGCTACACCTTC; CDR3 protein: CASSFRGLAYGYTF
V gene: TRBV7-9; J gene: TRBJ1-2; clone size: -; D gene: TRBD1; CDR3 DNA: TGTGCCAGCAGCCACGGACAGGCCTATGGCTACACCTTC; CDR3 protein: CASSHGQAYGYTF
V gene: TRBV7-9; J gene: TRBJ2-1; clone size: -; D gene: -; CDR3 DNA: TGTGCCAGCAGCTTCCTCCCAGGTCAGGGGGGTGAGCAGTTCTTC; CDR3 protein: CASSFLPGQGGEQFF
V gene: TRBV19; J gene: TRBJ1-5; clone size: -; D gene: -; CDR3 DNA: TGTGCCAGTACTCCCCAGGCAGGCAATCAGCCCCAGCATTTT; CDR3 protein: CASTPQAGNQPQHF